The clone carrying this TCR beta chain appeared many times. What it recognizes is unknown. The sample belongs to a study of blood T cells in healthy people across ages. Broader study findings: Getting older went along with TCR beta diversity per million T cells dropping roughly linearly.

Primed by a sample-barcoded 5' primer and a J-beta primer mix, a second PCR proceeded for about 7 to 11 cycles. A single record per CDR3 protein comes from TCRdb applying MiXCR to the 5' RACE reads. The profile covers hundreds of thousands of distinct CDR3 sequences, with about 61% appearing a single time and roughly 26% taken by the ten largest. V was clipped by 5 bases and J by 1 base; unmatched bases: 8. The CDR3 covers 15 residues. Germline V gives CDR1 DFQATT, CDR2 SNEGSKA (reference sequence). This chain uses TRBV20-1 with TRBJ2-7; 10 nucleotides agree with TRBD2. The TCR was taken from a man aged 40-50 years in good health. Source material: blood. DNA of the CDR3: TGCAGTGCTGCCGCTAGCGGGAGTGGTTCCTACGAGCAGTACTTC. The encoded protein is CSAAASGSGSYEQYF.